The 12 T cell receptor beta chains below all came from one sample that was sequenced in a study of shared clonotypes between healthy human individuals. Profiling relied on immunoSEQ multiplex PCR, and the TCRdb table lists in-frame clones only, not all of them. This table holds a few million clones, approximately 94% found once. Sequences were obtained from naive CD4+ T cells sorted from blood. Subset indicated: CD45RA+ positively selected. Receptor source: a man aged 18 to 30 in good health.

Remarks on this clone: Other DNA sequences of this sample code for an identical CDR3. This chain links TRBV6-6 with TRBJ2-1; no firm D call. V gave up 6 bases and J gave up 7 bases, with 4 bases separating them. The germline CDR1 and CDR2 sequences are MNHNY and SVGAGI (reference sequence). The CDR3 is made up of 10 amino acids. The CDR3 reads CASRGNEQFF. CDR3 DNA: TGTGCCAGCAGAGGGAATGAGCAGTTCTTC.

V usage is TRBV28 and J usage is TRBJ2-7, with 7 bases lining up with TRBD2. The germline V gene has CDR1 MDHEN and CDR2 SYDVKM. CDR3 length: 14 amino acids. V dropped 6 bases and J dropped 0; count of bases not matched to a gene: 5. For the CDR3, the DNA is TGTGCCAGCAGCAAGCGGGGCAGCTCCTACGAGCAGTACTTC. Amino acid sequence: CASSKRGSSYEQYF.

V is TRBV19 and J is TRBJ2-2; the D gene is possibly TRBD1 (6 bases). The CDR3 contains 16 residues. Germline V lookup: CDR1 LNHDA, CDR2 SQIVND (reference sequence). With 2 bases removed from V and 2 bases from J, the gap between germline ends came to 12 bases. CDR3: CASSIRGQPNTGELFF. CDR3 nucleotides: TGTGCCAGTAGTATAAGGGGACAACCAAACACCGGGGAGCTGTTTTTT.

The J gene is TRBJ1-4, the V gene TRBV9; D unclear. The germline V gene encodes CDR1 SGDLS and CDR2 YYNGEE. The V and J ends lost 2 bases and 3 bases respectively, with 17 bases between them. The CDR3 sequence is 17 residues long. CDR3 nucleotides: TGTGCCAGCAGCGTTGGTGAGAGGCTGGGTGCTAATGAAAAACTGTTTTTT. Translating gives CASSVGERLGANEKLFF.

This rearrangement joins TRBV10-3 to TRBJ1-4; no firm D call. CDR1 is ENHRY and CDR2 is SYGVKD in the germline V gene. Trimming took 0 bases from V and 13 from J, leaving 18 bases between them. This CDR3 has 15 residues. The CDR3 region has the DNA TGTGCCATCAGTGAGTCCGGGCCCGGAAACTGGAGACTGTTTTTT. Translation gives CAISESGPGNWRLFF.

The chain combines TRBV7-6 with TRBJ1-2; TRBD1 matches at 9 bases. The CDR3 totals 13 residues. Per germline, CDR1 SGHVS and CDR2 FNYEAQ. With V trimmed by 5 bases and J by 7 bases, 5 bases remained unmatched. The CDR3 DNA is TGTGCCAGCAGCCAGGGACAGGGAAGTGGCTACACCTTC. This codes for CASSQGQGSGYTF.

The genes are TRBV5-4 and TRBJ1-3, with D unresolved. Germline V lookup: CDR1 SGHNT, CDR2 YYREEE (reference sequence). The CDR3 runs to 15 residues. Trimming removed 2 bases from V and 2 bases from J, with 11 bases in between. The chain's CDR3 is CASSFGSEAGNTIYF. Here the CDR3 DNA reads TGTGCCAGCAGCTTCGGTTCAGAGGCTGGAAACACCATATATTTT.

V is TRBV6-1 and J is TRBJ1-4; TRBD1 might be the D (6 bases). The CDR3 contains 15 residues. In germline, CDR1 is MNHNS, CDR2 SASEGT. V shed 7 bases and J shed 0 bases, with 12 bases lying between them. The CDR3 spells CASTTGAATNEKLFF. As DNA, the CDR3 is TGTGCCAGCACGACAGGAGCCGCAACTAATGAAAAACTGTTTTTT.

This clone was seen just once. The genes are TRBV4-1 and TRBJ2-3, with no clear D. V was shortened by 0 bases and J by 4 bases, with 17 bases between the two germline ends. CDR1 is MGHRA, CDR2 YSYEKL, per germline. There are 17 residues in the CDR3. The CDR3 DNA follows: TGCGCCAGCAGCCAAGATCGAGATCGGGTCCTCGCAGATACGCAGTATTTT. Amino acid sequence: CASSQDRDRVLADTQYF.

CDR3 DNA sequence: TGTGCCAGCAGCTGGGGGGGGACTGGCACAGATACGCAGTATTTT. It encodes CASSWGGTGTDTQYF. The rearrangement joins TRBV11-2 to TRBJ2-3; 7 bases align to TRBD2. The V gene end was trimmed by 4 bases and the J gene end by 1 base; junction bases not matched to a gene: 5. CDR3 length equals 15 residues. Germline CDR1 and CDR2: SGHAT and FQNNGV.

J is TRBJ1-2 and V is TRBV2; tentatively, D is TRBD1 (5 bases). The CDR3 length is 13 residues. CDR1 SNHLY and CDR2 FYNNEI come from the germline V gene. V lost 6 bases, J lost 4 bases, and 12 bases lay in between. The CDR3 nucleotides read TGTGCCAGCAGAGGGGCGGGGCCCTATGGCTACACCTTC. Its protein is CASRGAGPYGYTF.

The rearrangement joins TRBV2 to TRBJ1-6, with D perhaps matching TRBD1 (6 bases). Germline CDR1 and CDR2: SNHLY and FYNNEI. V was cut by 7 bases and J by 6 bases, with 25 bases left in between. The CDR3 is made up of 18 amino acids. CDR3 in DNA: TGTGCCAGCAAATTTAAAGGGGGGCAGGGGATCGGTAATTCACCCCTCCACTTT. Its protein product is CASKFKGGQGIGNSPLHF.